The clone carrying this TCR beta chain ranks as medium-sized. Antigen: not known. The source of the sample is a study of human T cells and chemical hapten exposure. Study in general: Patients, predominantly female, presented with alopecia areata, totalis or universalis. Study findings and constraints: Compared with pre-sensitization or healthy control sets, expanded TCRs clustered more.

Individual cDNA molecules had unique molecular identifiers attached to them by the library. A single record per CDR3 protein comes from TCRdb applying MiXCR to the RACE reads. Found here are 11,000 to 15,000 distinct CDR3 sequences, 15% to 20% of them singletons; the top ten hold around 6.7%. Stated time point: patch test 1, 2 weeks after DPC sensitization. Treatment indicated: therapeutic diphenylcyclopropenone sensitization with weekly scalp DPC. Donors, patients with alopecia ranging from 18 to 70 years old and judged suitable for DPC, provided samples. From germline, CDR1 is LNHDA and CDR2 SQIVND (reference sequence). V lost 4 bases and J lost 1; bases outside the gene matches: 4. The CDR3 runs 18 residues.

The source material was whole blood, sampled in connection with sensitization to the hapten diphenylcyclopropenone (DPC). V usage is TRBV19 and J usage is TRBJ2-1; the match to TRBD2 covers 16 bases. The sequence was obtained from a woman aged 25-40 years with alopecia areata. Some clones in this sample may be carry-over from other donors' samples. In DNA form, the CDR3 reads TGTGCCAGTAGTAGGGGACTAGCGGGAGGGCCGTCCTACAATGAGCAGTTCTTC. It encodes CASSRGLAGGPSYNEQFF. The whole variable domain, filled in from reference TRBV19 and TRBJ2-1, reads DGGITQSPKYLFRKEGQNVTLSCEQNLNHDAMYWYRQDPGQGLRLIYYSQIVNDFQKGDIAEGYSVSREKKESFPLTVTSAQKNPTAFYLCASSRGLAGGPSYNEQFFGPGTRLTVL.